The next 3 T cell receptor beta chains were all read from a single sample in a study of CD8+CD57+ T cells in acquired aplastic anemia. Genomic DNA, the template, was used for profiling of the TCR beta VDJ and CDR3. TCRdb ran MiXCR on the reads and lists one entry per CDR3 protein. The data contain under 500,000 distinct CDR3 sequences, around 30% of them seen just once; the ten biggest clones take up 0.82%. In patients chosen for sequencing, flow cytometry had shown CD8+CD57+ cell expansion. What was sequenced was sorted CD4+, CD8+, or CD8+CD57+ T cells (not recorded which) from PBMCs. These receptors originate from a human donor with aplastic anemia.

V gene TRBV5-5 combines with J gene TRBJ1-1; no reliable D call. Germline V gene lookup returns CDR1 SGHKS and CDR2 YYEKEE (reference sequence). The CDR3 loop spans 14 amino acids. The V end was cut by 5 bases, the J end by 1 base, with 12 bases between. CDR3 nucleotides: TGTGCCAGCAGGTACGAGACCGGGAACACTGAAGCTTTCTTT. Translating it yields CASRYETGNTEAFF.

This rearrangement joins TRBV20-1 to TRBJ2-3; 12 positions match TRBD2. Germline V gene sequence: CDR1 DFQATT, CDR2 SNEGSKA (reference sequence). There are 12 residues in the CDR3. With 3 bases clipped from V and 13 bases from J, the junction kept 5 bases outside the gene matches. This CDR3 is CSARSTSGGEYF. CDR3 DNA sequence: TGCAGTGCTAGGTCGACTAGCGGGGGAGAGTATTTT.

V and J are TRBV6-1 and TRBJ1-6; no firm D call. Deletions cut 4 bases from V and 6 bases from J, with 10 bases between. Per germline, CDR1 MNHNS and CDR2 SASEGT. This CDR3 spans 14 amino acids. In nucleotides, the CDR3 is TGTGCCAGCAGTGGAGCGCTGGGTAATTCACCCCTCCACTTT. It specifies CASSGALGNSPLHF.